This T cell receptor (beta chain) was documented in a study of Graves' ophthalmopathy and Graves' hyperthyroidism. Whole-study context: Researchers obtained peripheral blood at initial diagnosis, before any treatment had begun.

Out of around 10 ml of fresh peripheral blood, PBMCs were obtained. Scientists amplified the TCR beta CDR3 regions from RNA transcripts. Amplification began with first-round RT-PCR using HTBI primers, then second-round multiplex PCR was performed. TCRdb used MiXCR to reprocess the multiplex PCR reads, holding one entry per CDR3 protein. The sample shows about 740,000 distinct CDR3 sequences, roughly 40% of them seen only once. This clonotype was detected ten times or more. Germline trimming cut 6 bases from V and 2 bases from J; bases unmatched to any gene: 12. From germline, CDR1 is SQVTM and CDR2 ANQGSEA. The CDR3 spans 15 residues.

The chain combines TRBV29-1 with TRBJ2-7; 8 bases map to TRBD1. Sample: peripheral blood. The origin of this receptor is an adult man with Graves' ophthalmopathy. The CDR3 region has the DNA TGCAGCGTCCAATCGACAGGGGAGAGCCCCTACGAGCAGTACTTC. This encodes CSVQSTGESPYEQYF.